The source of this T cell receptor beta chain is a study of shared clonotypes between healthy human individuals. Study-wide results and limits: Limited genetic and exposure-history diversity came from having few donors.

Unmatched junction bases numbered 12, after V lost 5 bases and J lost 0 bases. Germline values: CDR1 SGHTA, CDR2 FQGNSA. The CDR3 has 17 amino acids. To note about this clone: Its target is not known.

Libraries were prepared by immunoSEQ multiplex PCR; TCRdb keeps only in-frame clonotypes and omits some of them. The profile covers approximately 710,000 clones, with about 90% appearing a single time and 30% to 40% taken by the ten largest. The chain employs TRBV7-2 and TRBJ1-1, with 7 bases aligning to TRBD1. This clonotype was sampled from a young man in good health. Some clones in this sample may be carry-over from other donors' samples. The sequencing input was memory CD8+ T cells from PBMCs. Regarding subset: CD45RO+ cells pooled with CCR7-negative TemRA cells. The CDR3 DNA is TGTGCCAGCAGCGACGGGACAGCCCTCTACATGAACACTGAAGCTTTCTTT. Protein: CASSDGTALYMNTEAFF. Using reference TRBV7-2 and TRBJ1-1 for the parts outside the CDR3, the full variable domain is GAGVSQSPSNKVTEKGKDVELRCDPISGHTALYWYRQSLGQGLEFLIYFQGNSAPDKSGLPSDRFSAERTGGSVSTLTIQRTQQEDSAVYLCASSDGTALYMNTEAFFGQGTRLTVV.